The rows below give T cell receptor beta chains drawn from one sample of a study of tumor-infiltrating lymphocytes in localized non-small cell lung cancer. Here immunoSEQ multiplex PCR was the method, and the copy in TCRdb shows in-frame clones only, minus some. The data contain 3,000 or so clones, around 70% of them singletons. The sample was uninvolved lung tissue not adjacent to the tumor. The receptors were sampled from a human donor with non-small cell lung cancer. CDR3s include the opening cysteine and the closing phenylalanine or tryptophan. The D gene is left open where the match is weak. Clone size is given for some rows only: seen once, a few or many times, or a class if the clone is expanded.

V,size,D,J,DNA,CDR3
TRBV4-2,NA,TRBD1,TRBJ2-2,TGTGCCAGCAGCCACGCAAGACAGGGTACCGGGGAGCTGTTTTTT,CASSHARQGTGELFF
TRBV6-6,NA,NA,TRBJ1-2,TGTGCCAGCAGTTCCGGAGGGGGAAACACCTTC,CASSSGGGNTF
TRBV15,once,TRBD1,TRBJ1-4,TGTGCCACCAGCAGAGCGGGATTCGGGACAGTAGGGGAAAAACTGTTTTTT,CATSRAGFGTVGEKLFF
TRBV11-3,once,TRBD2,TRBJ2-2,TGTGCCAGCAGCCGGCGGGGGGACCTCACCGGGGAGCTGTTTTTT,CASSRRGDLTGELFF
TRBV7-2,NA,NA,TRBJ1-2,TGTGCCAGCAGCTTAGAGCAAGGAATGATGGGTGGCTACACCTTC,CASSLEQGMMGGYTF
TRBV14,NA,NA,TRBJ1-2,TGTGCCAGCAGCCAAGAGGGGAATGGAGACTATGGCTACACCTTC,CASSQEGNGDYGYTF
TRBV19,NA,NA,TRBJ1-2,TGTGCCAGTAGGCTTGACCGGCAGCCGAATGGCTACACCTTC,CASRLDRQPNGYTF
TRBV2,NA,TRBD2,TRBJ2-5,TGTGCCAGCAGTGAAGGGGGCGGGGGTTTCCAAGAGACCCAGTACTTC,CASSEGGGGFQETQYF
TRBV7-9,NA,NA,TRBJ2-1,TGTGCCAGCAGCTTAGAAGGTTTAGGGTCCTACAATGAGCAGTTCTTC,CASSLEGLGSYNEQFF
TRBV7-9,NA,NA,TRBJ1-3,TGTGCCAGCAGCTCTATCTTCGGTGCCGGCCTTGGAAACACCATATATTTT,CASSSIFGAGLGNTIYF
TRBV10-3,NA,NA,TRBJ1-3,TGTGCCATCAGTGGAGACGACGGTTACTCTGGAAACACCATATATTTT,CAISGDDGYSGNTIYF
TRBV15,NA,NA,TRBJ2-5,TGTGCCACCAGCATGGGGGGCAGGGGAGAGACCCAGTACTTC,CATSMGGRGETQYF
TRBV7-2,large,TRBD1,TRBJ2-5,TGTGCCAGCAGCTCCACAGGGGAGAGAGAGACCCAGTACTTC,CASSSTGERETQYF